The present entry profiles one TCR beta chain with its context. Survey-level TCR beta sequencing used the immunoSEQ assay. Using immunoSEQ multiplex PCR, the repertoire was profiled, and TCRdb retains in-frame clones only, with some absent. There are tens of thousands of clones in the sample; 80% to 95% occur only once, and roughly 4.6% lies in the top ten. Per the germline V gene, CDR1 is SGHRS and CDR2 is YFSETQ. This CDR3 has 16 residues. The V end lost 0 bases, the J end lost 2 bases, and 12 bases lay between the germline ends. The V gene is TRBV5-1, the J gene TRBJ1-3; unclear D gene. The receptor comes from a middle-aged man with rheumatoid arthritis. Specimen: PBMCs. CDR3 amino acids: CASSLGPPATGNTIYF. The CDR3 coding sequence is TGCGCCAGCAGCTTGGGGCCTCCGGCGACTGGAAACACCATATATTTT.